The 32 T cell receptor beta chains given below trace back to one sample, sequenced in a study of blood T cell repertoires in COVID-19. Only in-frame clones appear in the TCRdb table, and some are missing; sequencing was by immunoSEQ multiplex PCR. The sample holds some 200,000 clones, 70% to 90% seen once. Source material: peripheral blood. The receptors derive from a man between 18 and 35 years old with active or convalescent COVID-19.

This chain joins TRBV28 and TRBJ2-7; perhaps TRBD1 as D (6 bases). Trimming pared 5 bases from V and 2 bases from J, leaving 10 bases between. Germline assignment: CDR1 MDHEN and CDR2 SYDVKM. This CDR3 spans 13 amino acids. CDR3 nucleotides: TGTGCCAGCAGTCCCACAGGGCCCTACGAGCAGTACTTC. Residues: CASSPTGPYEQYF.

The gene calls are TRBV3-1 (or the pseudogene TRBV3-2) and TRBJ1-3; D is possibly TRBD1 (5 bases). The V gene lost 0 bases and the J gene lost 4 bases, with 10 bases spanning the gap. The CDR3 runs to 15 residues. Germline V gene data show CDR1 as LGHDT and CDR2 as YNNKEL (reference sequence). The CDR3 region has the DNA TGTGCCAGCAGCCAAGAACAGGTCCGGGGAAACACCATATATTTT. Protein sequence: CASSQEQVRGNTIYF.

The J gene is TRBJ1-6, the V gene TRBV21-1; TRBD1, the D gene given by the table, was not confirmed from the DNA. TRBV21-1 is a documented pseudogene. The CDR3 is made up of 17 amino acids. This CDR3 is CASSHRGPRTGESPLHF. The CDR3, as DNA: TGTGCCAGCAGCCACAGGGGACCCAGGACAGGGGAATCACCCCTCCACTTT.

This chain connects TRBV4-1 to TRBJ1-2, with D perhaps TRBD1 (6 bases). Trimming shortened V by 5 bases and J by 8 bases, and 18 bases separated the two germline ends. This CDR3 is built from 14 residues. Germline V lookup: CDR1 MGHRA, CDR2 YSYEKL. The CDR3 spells CASSGVGAPQGYTF. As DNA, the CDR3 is TGCGCCAGCAGCGGGGTGGGGGCCCCCCAGGGCTACACCTTC.

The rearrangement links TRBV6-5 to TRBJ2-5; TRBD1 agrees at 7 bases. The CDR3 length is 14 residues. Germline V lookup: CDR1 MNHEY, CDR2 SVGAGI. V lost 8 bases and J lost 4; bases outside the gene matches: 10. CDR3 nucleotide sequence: TGTGCCAGCCTCTGGGGACAGTTGGGAGAGACCCAGTACTTC. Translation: CASLWGQLGETQYF.

The CDR3 region is CASSLLVQGASSGNTIYF. CDR3 DNA: TGCGCCAGCAGCTTGTTGGTACAGGGGGCTTCATCTGGAAACACCATATATTTT. This chain uses TRBV5-1 with TRBJ1-3; TRBD1 agrees at 9 bases. The CDR3 runs 18 residues. V lost 1 base to trimming and J lost 1 base; unmatched junction nucleotides: 9. CDR1 and CDR2 (germline): SGHRS, YFSETQ.

CDR3 DNA: TGTGCCAGCAGCTTTGACCCGACAGGGAACACTGAAGCTTTCTTT. Translating it yields CASSFDPTGNTEAFF. The chain joins TRBV9 to TRBJ1-1, with a tentative D call TRBD1 (6 bases). This CDR3 is 15 amino acids long. V lost 4 bases and J lost 1, with 14 bases in between. In germline, CDR1 is SGDLS, CDR2 YYNGEE.

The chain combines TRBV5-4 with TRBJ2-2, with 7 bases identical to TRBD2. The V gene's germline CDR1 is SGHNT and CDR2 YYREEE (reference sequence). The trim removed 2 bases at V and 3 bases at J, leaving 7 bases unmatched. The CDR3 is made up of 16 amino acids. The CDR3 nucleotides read TGTGCCAGCAGCTTCGGGGGGAGTAGGGACACCGGGGAGCTGTTTTTT. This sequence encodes CASSFGGSRDTGELFF.

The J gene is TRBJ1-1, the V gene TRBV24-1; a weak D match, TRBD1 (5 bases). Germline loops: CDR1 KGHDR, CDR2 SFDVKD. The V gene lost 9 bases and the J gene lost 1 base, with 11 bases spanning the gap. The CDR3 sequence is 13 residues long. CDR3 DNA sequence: TGTGCCACCGCGGGGCAGGAGAACACTGAAGCTTTCTTT. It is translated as CATAGQENTEAFF.

The CDR3 DNA follows: TGTGCCAGCCGCCTCGGCGGGAGTGGTGCAGATACGCAGTATTTT. This encodes CASRLGGSGADTQYF. V usage is TRBV7-2 and J usage is TRBJ2-3, with 7 nucleotides matching TRBD2. The germline CDR1 and CDR2 sequences are SGHTA and FQGNSA. The junction had 12 bases not matched to a gene; V was cut back by 8 bases and J by 4 bases. CDR3 length equals 15 residues.

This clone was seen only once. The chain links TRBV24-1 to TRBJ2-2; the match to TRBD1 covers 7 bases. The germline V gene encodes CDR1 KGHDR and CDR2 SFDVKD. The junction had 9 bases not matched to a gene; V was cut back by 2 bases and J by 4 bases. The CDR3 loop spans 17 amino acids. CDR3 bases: TGTGCCACCAGTGATTCTCAAGACAGGGTGGGCACCGGGGAGCTGTTTTTT. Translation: CATSDSQDRVGTGELFF.

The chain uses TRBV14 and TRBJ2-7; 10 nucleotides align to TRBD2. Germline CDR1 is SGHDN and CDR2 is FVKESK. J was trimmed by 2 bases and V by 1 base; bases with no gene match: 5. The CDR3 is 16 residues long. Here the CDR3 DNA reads TGTGCCAGCAGCCAAGGACTAGCGGGTGCTCCCTACGAGCAGTACTTC. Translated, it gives CASSQGLAGAPYEQYF. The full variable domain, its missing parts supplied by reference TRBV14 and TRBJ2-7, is EAGVTQFPSHSVIEKGQTVTLRCDPISGHDNLYWYRRVMGKEIKFLLHFVKESKQDESGMPNNRFLAERTGGTYSTLKVQPAELEDSGVYFCASSQGLAGAPYEQYFGPGTRLTVT.

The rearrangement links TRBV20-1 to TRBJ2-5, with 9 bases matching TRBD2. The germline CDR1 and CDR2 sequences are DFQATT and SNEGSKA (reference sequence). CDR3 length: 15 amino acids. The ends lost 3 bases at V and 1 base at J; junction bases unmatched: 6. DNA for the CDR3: TGCAGTGCTAGTAGGATAGCGGGAGTCCAAGAGACCCAGTACTTC. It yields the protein CSASRIAGVQETQYF.

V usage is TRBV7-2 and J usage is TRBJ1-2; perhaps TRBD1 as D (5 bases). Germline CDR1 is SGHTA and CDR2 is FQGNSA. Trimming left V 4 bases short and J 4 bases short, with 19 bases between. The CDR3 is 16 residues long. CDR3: CASSSKSVVGVYGYTF. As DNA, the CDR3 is TGTGCCAGCAGCTCAAAGTCAGTCGTAGGGGTCTATGGCTACACCTTC.

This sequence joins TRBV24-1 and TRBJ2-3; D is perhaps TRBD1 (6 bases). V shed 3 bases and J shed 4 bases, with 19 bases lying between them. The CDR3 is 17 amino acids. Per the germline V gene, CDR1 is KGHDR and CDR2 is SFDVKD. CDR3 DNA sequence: TGTGCCACCAGTGATGCCACCGGGACAACCGAGGCAGATACGCAGTATTTT. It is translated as CATSDATGTTEADTQYF.

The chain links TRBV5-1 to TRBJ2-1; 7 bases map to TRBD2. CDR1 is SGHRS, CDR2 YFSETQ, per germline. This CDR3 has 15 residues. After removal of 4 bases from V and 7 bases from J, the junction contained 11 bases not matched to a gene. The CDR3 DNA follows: TGCGCCAGCAGCCCCCAGAGCGGGACTCTAAATGAGCAGTTCTTC. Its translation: CASSPQSGTLNEQFF.

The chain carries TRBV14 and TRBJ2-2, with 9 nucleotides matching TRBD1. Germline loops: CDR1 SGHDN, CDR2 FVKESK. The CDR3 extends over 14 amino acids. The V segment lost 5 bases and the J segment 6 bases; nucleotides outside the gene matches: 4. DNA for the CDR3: TGTGCCAGCAGCTACAGACAGGGGGCCGGGGAGCTGTTTTTT. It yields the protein CASSYRQGAGELFF.

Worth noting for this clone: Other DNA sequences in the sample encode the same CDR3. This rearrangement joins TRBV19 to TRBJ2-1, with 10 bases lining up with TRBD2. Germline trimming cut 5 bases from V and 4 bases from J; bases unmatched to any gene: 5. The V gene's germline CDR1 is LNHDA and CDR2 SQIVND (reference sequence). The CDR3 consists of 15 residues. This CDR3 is CASSPGTSAYNEQFF. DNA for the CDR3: TGTGCCAGTAGTCCCGGGACTAGCGCTTACAATGAGCAGTTCTTC.

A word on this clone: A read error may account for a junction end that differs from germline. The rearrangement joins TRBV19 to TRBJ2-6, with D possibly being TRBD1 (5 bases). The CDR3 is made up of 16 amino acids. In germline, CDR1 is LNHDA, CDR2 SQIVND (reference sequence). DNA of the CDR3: TGTGCCAATAGTATAGATCAGGGCTCTGGGGCCAACGTCCTGACTTTC. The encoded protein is CANSIDQGSGANVLTF. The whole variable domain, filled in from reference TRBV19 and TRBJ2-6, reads DGGITQSPKYLFRKEGQNVTLSCEQNLNHDAMYWYRQDPGQGLRLIYYSQIVNDFQKGDIAEGYSVSREKKESFPLTVTSAQKNPTAFYLCANSIDQGSGANVLTFGAGSRLTVL.

The CDR3 reads CASSYSTSGGQPQHF. The CDR3 region has the DNA TGTGCCAGCAGTTACTCGACGTCGGGAGGTCAGCCCCAGCATTTT. V and J are TRBV6-2 or TRBV6-3 and TRBJ1-5; D unresolved. Trimming pared 0 bases from V and 6 bases from J, leaving 12 bases between. Germline values: CDR1 MNHEY, CDR2 SVGEGT. The CDR3 totals 15 residues.

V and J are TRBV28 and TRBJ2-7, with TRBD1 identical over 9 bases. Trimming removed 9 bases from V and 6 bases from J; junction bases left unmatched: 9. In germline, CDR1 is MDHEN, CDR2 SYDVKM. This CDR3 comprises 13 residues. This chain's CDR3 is CASWDRVVSEQYF. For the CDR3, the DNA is TGTGCCAGTTGGGACAGGGTGGTTAGCGAGCAGTACTTC.

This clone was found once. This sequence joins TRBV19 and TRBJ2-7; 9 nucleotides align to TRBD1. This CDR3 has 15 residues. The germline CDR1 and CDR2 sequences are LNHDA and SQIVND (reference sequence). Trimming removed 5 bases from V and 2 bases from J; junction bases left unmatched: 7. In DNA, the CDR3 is TGTGCCAGTAGTTCCGGGACAGGGCGAACCTACGAGCAGTACTTC. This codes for CASSSGTGRTYEQYF.

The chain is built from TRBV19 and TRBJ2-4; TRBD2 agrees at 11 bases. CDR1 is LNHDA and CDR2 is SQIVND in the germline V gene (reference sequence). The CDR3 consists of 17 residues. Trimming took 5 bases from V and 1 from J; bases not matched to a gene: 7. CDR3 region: CASSQLAGVKAKNIQYF. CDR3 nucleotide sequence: TGTGCCAGTAGTCAACTAGCGGGAGTCAAGGCCAAAAACATTCAGTACTTC.

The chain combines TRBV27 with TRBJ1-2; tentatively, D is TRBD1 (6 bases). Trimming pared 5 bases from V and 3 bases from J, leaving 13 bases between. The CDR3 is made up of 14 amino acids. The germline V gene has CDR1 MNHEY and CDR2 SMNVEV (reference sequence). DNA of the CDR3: TGTGCCAGCAGTCCCCACAGGGTAGACTATGGCTACACCTTC. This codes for CASSPHRVDYGYTF.

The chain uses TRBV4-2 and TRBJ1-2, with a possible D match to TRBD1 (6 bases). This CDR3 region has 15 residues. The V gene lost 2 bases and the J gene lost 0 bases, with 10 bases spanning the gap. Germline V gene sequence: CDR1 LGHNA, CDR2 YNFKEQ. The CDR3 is CASSQRDTSNYGYTF. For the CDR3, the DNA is TGTGCCAGCAGCCAACGGGACACCTCTAACTATGGCTACACCTTC.

CDR3 nucleotides: TGTGCCAGCTCGTCAGGGGTTCCGGGCTATGGCTACACCTTC. Protein: CASSSGVPGYGYTF. The V call is TRBV18, the J call TRBJ1-2; perhaps TRBD1 as D (6 bases). In germline, CDR1 is KGHSH, CDR2 LQKENI. The CDR3 is 14 amino acids. Trimming stripped 6 bases from V and 4 bases from J, with 15 bases between.

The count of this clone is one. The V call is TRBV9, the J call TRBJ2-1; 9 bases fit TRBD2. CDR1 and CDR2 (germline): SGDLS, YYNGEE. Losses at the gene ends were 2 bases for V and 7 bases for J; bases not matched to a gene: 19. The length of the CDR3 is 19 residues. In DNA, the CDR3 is TGTGCCAGCAGCGTTAGGCTAGCGGGATCCCTGCAGTTGCGGAATGAGCAGTTCTTC. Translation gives CASSVRLAGSLQLRNEQFF.

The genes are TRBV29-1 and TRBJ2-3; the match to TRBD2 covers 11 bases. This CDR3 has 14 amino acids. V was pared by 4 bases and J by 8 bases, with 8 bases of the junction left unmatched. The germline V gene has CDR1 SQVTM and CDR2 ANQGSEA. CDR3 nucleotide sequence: TGCAGCGTTGCGAATAGCGGGAGGGGGGGTACGCAGTATTTT. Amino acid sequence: CSVANSGRGGTQYF.

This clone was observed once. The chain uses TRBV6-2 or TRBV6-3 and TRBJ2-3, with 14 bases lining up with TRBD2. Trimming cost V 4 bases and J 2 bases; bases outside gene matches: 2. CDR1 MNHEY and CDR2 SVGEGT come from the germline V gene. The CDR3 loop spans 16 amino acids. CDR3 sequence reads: CASSLGLAGVTDTQYF. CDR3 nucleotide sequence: TGTGCCAGCAGTTTGGGACTAGCGGGAGTCACAGATACGCAGTATTTT.

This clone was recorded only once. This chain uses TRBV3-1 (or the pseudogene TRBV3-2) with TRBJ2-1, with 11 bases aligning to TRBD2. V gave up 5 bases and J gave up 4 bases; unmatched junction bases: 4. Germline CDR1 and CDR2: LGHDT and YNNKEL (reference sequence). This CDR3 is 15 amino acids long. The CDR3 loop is CASSATSGTYNEQFF. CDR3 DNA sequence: TGTGCCAGCAGCGCGACTAGCGGGACGTACAATGAGCAGTTCTTC.

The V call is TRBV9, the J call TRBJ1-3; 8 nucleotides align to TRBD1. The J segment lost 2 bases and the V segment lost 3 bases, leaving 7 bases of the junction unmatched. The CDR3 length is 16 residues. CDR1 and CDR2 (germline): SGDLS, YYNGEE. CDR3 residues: CASSETGTGAGNTIYF. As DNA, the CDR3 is TGTGCCAGCAGCGAAACCGGGACAGGAGCTGGAAACACCATATATTTT.

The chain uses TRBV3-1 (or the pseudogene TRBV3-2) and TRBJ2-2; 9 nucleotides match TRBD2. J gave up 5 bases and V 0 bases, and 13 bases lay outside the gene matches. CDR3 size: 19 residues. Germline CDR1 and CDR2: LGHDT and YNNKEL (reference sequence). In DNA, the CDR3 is TGTGCCAGCAGCCAAGATATACGGCGGGAGGGCCTGGTAACCGGGGAGCTGTTTTTT. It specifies CASSQDIRREGLVTGELFF.